The rows below give T cell receptor beta chains drawn from one sample of a study of cytomegalovirus exposure and HLA in healthy donors. The assay was immunoSEQ multiplex PCR, and TCRdb's table has in-frame clones only and misses some. Of about 110,000 clones detected, approximately 90% appear once; the ten largest clones hold over 3%. Sequencing was performed on PBMCs. The receptors here all came from a woman between 18 and 30 years old in good health and CMV-seropositive. The CDR3 runs from the conserved cysteine through the conserved F or W. Each record gives: V gene, clone size, D gene, J gene, CDR3 protein, CDR3 DNA. D genes are given only for firm matches. Rows may omit the clone size; those that give it use once, few, many or a size class.

TRBV11-2	once	NA	TRBJ2-2	CASSLQNTGELFF	TGTGCCAGCAGCTTACAGAACACCGGGGAGCTGTTTTTT
TRBV6-6	few	NA	TRBJ2-7	CASSYSEGSSEQYF	TGTGCCAGCAGTTACTCGGAGGGTTCTAGTGAGCAGTACTTC
TRBV5-4	NA	NA	TRBJ2-5	CASSSAPRTEETQYF	TGTGCCAGCAGCTCAGCCCCCCGGACAGAAGAGACCCAGTACTTC
TRBV7-3	few	TRBD1	TRBJ1-1	CASSTRTGEAFF	TGTGCCAGCAGCACAAGGACAGGGGAAGCTTTCTTT
TRBV25-1	NA	NA	TRBJ1-1	CASSQPSGNTEAFF	TGTGCCAGCAGTCAACCCTCGGGGAACACTGAAGCTTTCTTT
TRBV11-3	NA	TRBD2	TRBJ2-7	CASSLDLGLAGAVEQYF	TGTGCCAGCAGCTTAGATCTCGGACTAGCGGGAGCCGTCGAGCAGTACTTC
TRBV10-3	few	NA	TRBJ1-2	CAIRVSGVDGYTF	TGTGCCATCAGGGTATCAGGGGTGGATGGCTACACCTTC
TRBV9	NA	NA	TRBJ1-2	CASSVDGGWGYTF	TGTGCCAGCAGCGTAGATGGGGGGTGGGGCTACACCTTC
TRBV7-6	NA	TRBD1	TRBJ1-1	CASSLGPGQGNTEAFF	TGTGCCAGCAGCTTAGGTCCGGGACAGGGGAACACTGAAGCTTTCTTT
TRBV5-1	NA	NA	TRBJ1-1	CASGVEGTEAFF	TGCGCCAGCGGCGTGGAGGGGACTGAAGCTTTCTTT
TRBV28	NA	TRBD1	TRBJ1-3	CASSFPALSPGQPGNTIYF	TGTGCCAGCAGTTTCCCTGCCCTCTCCCCGGGACAGCCTGGAAACACCATATATTTT
TRBV11-3	NA	TRBD2	TRBJ2-1	CASSLVLAAGTNEQFF	TGTGCCAGCAGCTTAGTGCTAGCGGCGGGCACCAATGAGCAGTTCTTC
TRBV15	NA	TRBD1	TRBJ1-4	CATSTIRGQGAGKLFF	TGTGCCACCAGCACTATCCGCGGACAGGGGGCGGGAAAACTGTTTTTT
TRBV27	NA	NA	TRBJ2-1	CASSFLSPLSSYNERFF	TGTGCCAGCAGTTTCCTTTCCCCCCTTTCCTCCTACAATGAGCGGTTCTTC
TRBV7-2	NA	TRBD2	TRBJ2-3	CASRTGGATDTQYF	TGTGCCAGCAGGACGGGGGGGGCGACAGATACGCAGTATTTT
TRBV28	NA	TRBD1	TRBJ2-7	CASSARDRGDEQYF	TGTGCCAGCAGCGCCCGGGACAGGGGAGACGAGCAGTACTTC
TRBV6-4	few	NA	TRBJ2-1	CASSPRSGAYNEQFF	TGTGCCAGCAGTCCCCGATCAGGGGCCTACAATGAGCAGTTCTTC
TRBV18	once	NA	TRBJ1-1	CASSPVANTEAFF	TGTGCCAGCTCACCTGTGGCGAACACTGAAGCTTTCTTT
TRBV27	NA	TRBD1	TRBJ1-6	CASSTYRGSSPLHF	TGTGCCAGCAGTACCTACAGGGGAAGTTCACCCCTCCACTTT
TRBV4-1	NA	NA	TRBJ2-2	CASSPEGLANTGELFF	TGCGCCAGCAGCCCAGAGGGCTTAGCGAACACCGGGGAGCTGTTTTTT
TRBV7-9	NA	TRBD1	TRBJ2-3	CAIARDSQDTQYF	TGTGCCATCGCCCGGGACAGCCAAGATACGCAGTATTTT
TRBV15	NA	NA	TRBJ2-7	CATSRDLGSYEQYF	TGTGCCACCAGCAGAGATCTAGGTAGCTACGAGCAGTACTTC
TRBV7-9	NA	NA	TRBJ2-1	CASSLGGLKAEQFF	TGTGCCAGCAGCTTAGGGGGCTTAAAAGCCGAGCAGTTCTTC
TRBV4-1	NA	NA	TRBJ1-1	CASSPVAARTTLGTEAFF	TGCGCCAGCAGCCCCGTCGCGGCCAGGACAACCTTAGGCACTGAAGCTTTCTTT
TRBV18	NA	TRBD1	TRBJ2-7	CASSPTGGYEQYF	TGTGCCAGCTCACCCACAGGGGGCTACGAGCAGTACTTC
TRBV6-4	NA	TRBD2	TRBJ2-1	CASSDVAGVDEQFF	TGTGCCAGCAGTGACGTAGCGGGAGTCGATGAGCAGTTCTTC
TRBV28	NA	TRBD2	TRBJ2-1	CASSPRGKGGHEQFF	TGTGCCAGCAGTCCCCGCGGTAAGGGAGGGCATGAGCAGTTCTTC
TRBV4-1	NA	TRBD1	TRBJ2-7	CASSQTTGTYEQYF	TGCGCCAGCAGCCAAACGACAGGGACCTACGAGCAGTACTTC
TRBV5-4	NA	NA	TRBJ1-6	CASSLVGGESPLHF	TGTGCCAGCAGCTTGGTAGGAGGGGAATCACCCCTCCACTTT
TRBV5-5	NA	NA	TRBJ1-2	CASSLGQLGYTF	TGTGCCAGCAGCTTGGGGCAGTTGGGCTACACCTTC
TRBV28	NA	NA	TRBJ2-7	CASLRGGLYEQYF	TGTGCCAGCTTACGGGGAGGCCTCTACGAGCAGTACTTC
TRBV5-1	NA	TRBD1	TRBJ1-2	CASSFRTGGGGYTF	TGCGCCAGCAGCTTCAGGACAGGGGGAGGTGGCTACACCTTC
TRBV28	once	NA	TRBJ1-1	CASSLGVTPSTEAFF	TGTGCCAGCAGTTTGGGAGTCACACCTTCCACTGAAGCTTTCTTT